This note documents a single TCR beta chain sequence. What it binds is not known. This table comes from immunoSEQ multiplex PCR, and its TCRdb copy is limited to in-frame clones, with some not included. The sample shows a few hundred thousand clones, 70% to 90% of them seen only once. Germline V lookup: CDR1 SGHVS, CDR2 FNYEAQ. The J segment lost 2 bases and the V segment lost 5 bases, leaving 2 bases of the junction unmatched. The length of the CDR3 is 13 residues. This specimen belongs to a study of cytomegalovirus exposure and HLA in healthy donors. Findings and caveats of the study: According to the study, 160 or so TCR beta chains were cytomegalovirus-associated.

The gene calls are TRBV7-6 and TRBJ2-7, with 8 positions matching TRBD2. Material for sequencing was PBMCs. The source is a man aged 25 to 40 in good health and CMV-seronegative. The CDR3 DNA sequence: TGTGCCAGCAGCCTGGGACTAGCCTACGAGCAGTACTTC. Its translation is CASSLGLAYEQYF.